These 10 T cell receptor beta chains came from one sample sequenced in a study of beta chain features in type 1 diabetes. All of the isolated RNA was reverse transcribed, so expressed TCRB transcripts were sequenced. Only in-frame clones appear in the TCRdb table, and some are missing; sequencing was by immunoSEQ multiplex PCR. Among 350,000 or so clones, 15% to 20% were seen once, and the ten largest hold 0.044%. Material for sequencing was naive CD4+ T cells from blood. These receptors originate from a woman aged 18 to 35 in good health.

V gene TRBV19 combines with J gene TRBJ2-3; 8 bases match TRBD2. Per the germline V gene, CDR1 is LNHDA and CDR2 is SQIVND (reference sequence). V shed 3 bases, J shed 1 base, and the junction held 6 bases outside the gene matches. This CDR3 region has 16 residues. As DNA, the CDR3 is TGTGCCAGTAGTATTGTCGGAGCGGGGGGCACAGATACGCAGTATTTT. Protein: CASSIVGAGGTDTQYF.

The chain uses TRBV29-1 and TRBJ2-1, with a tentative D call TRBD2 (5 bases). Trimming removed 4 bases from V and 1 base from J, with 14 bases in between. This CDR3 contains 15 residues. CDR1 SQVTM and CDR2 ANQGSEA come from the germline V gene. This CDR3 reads CSVAAGSGSYNEQFF. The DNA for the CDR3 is TGCAGCGTTGCTGCGGGTAGTGGGTCCTACAATGAGCAGTTCTTC.

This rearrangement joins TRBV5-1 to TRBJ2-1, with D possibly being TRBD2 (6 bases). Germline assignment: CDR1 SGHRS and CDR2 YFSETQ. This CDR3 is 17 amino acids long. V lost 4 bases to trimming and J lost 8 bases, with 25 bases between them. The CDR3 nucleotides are TGCGCCAGCAGCCTGGTGCCCGAGGGTAGCGGAAACGATGAGCAGTTCTTC. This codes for CASSLVPEGSGNDEQFF. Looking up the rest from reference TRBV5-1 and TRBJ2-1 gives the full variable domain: KAGVTQTPRYLIKTRGQQVTLSCSPISGHRSVSWYQQTPGQGLQFLFEYFSETQRNKGNFPGRFSGRQFSNSRSEMNVSTLELGDSALYLCASSLVPEGSGNDEQFFGPGTRLTVL.

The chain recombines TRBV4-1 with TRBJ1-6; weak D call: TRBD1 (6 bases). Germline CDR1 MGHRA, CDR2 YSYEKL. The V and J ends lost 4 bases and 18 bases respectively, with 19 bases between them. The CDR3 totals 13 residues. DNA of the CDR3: TGCGCCAGCAGCCGAACACAGGGAGAGCGGGGCCACTTT. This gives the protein CASSRTQGERGHF.

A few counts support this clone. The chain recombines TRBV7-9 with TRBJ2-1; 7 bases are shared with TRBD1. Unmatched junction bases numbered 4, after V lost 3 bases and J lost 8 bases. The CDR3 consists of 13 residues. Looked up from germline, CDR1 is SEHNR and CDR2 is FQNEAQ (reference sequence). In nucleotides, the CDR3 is TGTGCCAGCAGCTTCGGACAGGTTGATGAGCAGTTCTTC. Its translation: CASSFGQVDEQFF.

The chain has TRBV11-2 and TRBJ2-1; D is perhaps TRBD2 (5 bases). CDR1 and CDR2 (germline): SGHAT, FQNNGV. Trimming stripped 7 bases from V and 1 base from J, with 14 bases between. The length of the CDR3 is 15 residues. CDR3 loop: CASTLSVPSYNEQFF. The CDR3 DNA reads TGTGCCAGCACCCTTAGCGTCCCGTCCTACAATGAGCAGTTCTTC.

The CDR3 DNA is TGTGCCAGCAGCACAGGGTCCTCAGATACGCAGTATTTT. Protein product: CASSTGSSDTQYF. This chain uses TRBV7-9 with TRBJ2-3; D perhaps matches TRBD1 (6 bases). The CDR3 sequence is 13 residues long. Trimming pared 5 bases from V and 4 bases from J, leaving 10 bases between. Germline V gene lookup returns CDR1 SEHNR and CDR2 FQNEAQ (reference sequence).

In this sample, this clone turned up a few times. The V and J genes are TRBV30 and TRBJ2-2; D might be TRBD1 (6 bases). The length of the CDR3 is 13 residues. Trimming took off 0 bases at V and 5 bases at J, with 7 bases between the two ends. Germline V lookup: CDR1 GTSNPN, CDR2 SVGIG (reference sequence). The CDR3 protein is CAWSVQGTGELFF. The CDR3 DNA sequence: TGTGCCTGGAGTGTACAGGGAACCGGGGAGCTGTTTTTT.

The CDR3 DNA reads TGTGCCAGCAGACAGTCCGGGACAGGGGGCCTCCTGTATGGCTACACCTTC. Its translation: CASRQSGTGGLLYGYTF. The chain carries TRBV14 and TRBJ1-2, with 12 bases identical to TRBD1. This CDR3 spans 17 amino acids. From germline, CDR1 is SGHDN and CDR2 FVKESK. With 6 bases clipped from V and 5 bases from J, the junction kept 13 bases outside the gene matches.

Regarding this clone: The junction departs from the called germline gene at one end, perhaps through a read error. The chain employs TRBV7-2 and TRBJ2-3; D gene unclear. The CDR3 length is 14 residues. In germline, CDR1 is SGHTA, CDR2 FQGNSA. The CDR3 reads CASSLGTPTDTQYF. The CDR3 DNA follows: TGTGCCAGCAGTTTAGGCACTCCCACAGATACGCAGTATTTT.